The present TCR beta chain was sequenced within a study of tumor-infiltrating lymphocytes in primary liver carcinoma. Study information: Maximum tumor diameters ranged from roughly 4 to 10 cm, stage T1-T3 N0M0. The yield of productive TCRbeta reads per sample was roughly 3.65 to 7.5 million and was similar across tissue types.

Study-level points and caveats: Without sorting, CD4+ versus CD8+ T cell repertoires were not compared.

Blood RNA was derived from unsorted whole blood, and germline DNA was extracted too. None of the patients had received treatment, and all had chronic HBV infection. CDR1 is MNHEY and CDR2 is SVGEGT in the germline V gene. CDR3 length: 14 amino acids. This clonotype was counted a single time. The antigen is not known. This may arise from a read error, as a much more abundant clone is one base away. The investigators made TCR beta cDNA from roughly 0.55 ug total RNA, using a constant-region primer. Slightly modified ARM-PCR with three nested multiplex PCR rounds yielded TCR beta libraries. TRBV1-TRBV30 forward primers and a C-beta reverse primer were used in the first two PCR rounds, which each ran for approximately 11 cycles. TCRdb ran MiXCR on the multiplex PCR reads and lists one entry per CDR3 protein. Counted here are a few hundred thousand distinct CDR3 sequences, approximately 54% occurring once; the ten biggest clones make up about a sixth.

The clonotype comes from a woman younger than 45 with primary liver carcinoma and hepatitis B virus infection. Sequenced material: peripheral blood. This chain links TRBV6-2 or TRBV6-3 with TRBJ2-7; 8 nucleotides agree with TRBD2. DNA of the CDR3: TGTGCCAACAGTTACGGCGGGGGGTACTACGAGCAGTACTTC. Its protein product is CANSYGGGYYEQYF.